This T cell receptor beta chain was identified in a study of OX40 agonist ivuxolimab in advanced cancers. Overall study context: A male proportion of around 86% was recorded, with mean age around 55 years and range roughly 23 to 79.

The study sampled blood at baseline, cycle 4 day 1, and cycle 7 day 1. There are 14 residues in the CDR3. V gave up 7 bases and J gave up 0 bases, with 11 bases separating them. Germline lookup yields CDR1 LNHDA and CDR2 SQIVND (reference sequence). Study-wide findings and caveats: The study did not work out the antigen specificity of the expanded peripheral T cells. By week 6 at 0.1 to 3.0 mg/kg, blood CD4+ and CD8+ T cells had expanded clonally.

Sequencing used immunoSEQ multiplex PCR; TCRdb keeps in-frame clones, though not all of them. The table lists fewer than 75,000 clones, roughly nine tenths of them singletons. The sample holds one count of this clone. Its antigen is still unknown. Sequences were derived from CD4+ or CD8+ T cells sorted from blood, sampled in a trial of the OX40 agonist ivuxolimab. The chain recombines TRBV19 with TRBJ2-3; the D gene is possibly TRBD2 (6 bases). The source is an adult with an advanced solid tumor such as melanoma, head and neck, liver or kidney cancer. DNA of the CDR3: TGTGCCAGTACTGTAGCGGTCAGCACAGATACGCAGTATTTT. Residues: CASTVAVSTDTQYF.